Detailed here is one TCR beta chain. Its antigen remains unidentified. The entry originates in a study of cytomegalovirus exposure and HLA in healthy donors. The PCR ran on 60 Vbeta and 13 Jbeta primers. This table comes from immunoSEQ multiplex PCR, and its TCRdb copy is limited to in-frame clones, with some not included. The sample yields under 200,000 clones, approximately 80% seen once. At sampling all donors were nominally healthy, likely with unrecorded immune exposures. General study findings and limits: Most of the TCR beta V segments (in an earlier analysis) were productive either about 87% or about 30% of the time. TCR beta chain V- and J-gene trimming was linked, in a later analysis, to a missense variant in DCLRE1C. The authors reported that TCR beta sequences could predict HLA-A and HLA-B alleles. These predictions were accurate for most subjects in the first cohort.

CDR1 SGHTA and CDR2 FQGNSA come from the germline V gene. Trimming left V 5 bases short and J 4 bases short, with 8 bases between. The CDR3 consists of 13 residues. The gene calls are TRBV7-2 and TRBJ2-2; unclear D gene. The receptor was derived from a young man in good health and CMV-seronegative. Specimen: PBMCs. The CDR3 sequence: CASSPRSTGELFF. CDR3 DNA: TGTGCCAGCAGCCCCAGGTCCACCGGGGAGCTGTTTTTT.